This TCR beta chain appears in the sequencing data of a study of cytomegalovirus exposure and HLA in healthy donors. Regarding the study as a whole: Rare sequences made up most TCRs, while some public TCRs were found in many donors.

The PCR ran on 60 Vbeta and 13 Jbeta primers. Profiling relied on immunoSEQ multiplex PCR, and the TCRdb table lists in-frame clones only, not all of them. Altogether about 190,000 clones are present, roughly 73% being singletons, with the ten largest covering approximately 2.1%. Germline V gene data show CDR1 as LGHNA and CDR2 as YNFKEQ. CDR3 length: 16 amino acids. The germline V and J ends were trimmed by 6 bases and 6 bases, with 21 bases remaining between them. About this clone: The antigen remains undetermined.

The clonotype originates from a woman aged 25-40 years in good health and CMV-seropositive. The chain combines TRBV4-2 with TRBJ2-1; D may be TRBD1 (5 bases). The sample was PBMCs. CDR3 in amino acids: CASRIITQGSLNEQFF. DNA of the CDR3: TGTGCCAGCAGAATCATAACCCAGGGTTCCCTCAATGAGCAGTTCTTC.